This T cell receptor (beta chain) was recorded in a study of blood T cells in healthy people across ages. Findings and caveats of the study: Any conclusive comparison of naive versus antigen-experienced cells was prevented by using unsorted PBMCs. The study found more naive CD4+ cells and higher diversity in long-lived than aged donors.

Using a J-beta primer mix together with a sample-barcoded 5' primer, a second PCR was run for roughly 6 to 11 cycles. With 12 random nucleotides, a template-switch adaptor tagged each individual cDNA molecule. TCRdb analysed the 5' RACE reads with MiXCR anew, one entry per CDR3 protein. The repertoire holds about 1.7 million distinct CDR3 sequences, with about 28% as singletons. The CDR3 sequence is 15 residues long. Germline values: CDR1 SNHLY, CDR2 FYNNEI. V was clipped by 6 bases and J by 10 bases; unmatched bases: 14. With regard to this clonotype: Its antigen is undetermined.

The J gene is TRBJ2-5, the V gene TRBV2; the match to TRBD1 covers 10 bases. This receptor was obtained from a woman under 40 in good health. The material sequenced was blood. The DNA for the CDR3 is TGTGCCAGCAGCTGGGACAGGGGTGGATCGGACGACCAGTACTTC. This codes for CASSWDRGGSDDQYF. The variable domain in full, with the rest retrieved from reference TRBV2 and TRBJ2-5, is EPEVTQTPSHQVTQMGQEVILRCVPISNHLYFYWYRQILGQKVEFLVSFYNNEISEKSEIFDDQFSVERPDGSNFTLKIRSTKLEDSAMYFCASSWDRGGSDDQYFGPGTRLLVL.